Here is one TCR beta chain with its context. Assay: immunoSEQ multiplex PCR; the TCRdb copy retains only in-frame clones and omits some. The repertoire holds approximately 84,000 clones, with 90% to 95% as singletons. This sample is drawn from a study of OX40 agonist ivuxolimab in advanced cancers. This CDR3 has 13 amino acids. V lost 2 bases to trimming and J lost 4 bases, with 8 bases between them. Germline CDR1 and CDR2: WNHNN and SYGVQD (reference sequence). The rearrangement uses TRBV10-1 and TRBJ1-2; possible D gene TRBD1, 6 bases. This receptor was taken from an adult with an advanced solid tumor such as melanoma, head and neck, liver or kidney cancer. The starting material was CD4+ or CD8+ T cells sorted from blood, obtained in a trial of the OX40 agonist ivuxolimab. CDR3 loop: CASSERTAYGYTF. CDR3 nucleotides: TGCGCCAGCAGTGAGAGGACAGCCTATGGCTACACCTTC.